The 24 T cell receptor beta chains listed next were all sequenced from one sample in a study of blood T cell repertoires in COVID-19. Libraries were prepared by immunoSEQ multiplex PCR; TCRdb keeps only in-frame clonotypes and omits some of them. This sample yields 100,000 or so clones, of which roughly 79% are seen a single time; 30% to 45% belongs to the top ten. Sequencing input: peripheral blood. Receptor source: a man aged 80 or over with acute or convalescent COVID-19.

This clone was counted once. This chain links TRBV9 with TRBJ2-1, with 11 bases aligning to TRBD2. V trimming: 3 bases; J trimming: 3 bases; junction bases outside the gene matches: 5. The CDR3 runs to 16 residues. Germline values: CDR1 SGDLS, CDR2 YYNGEE. The CDR3 region is CASSGGLAEIYNEQFF. The CDR3 DNA reads TGTGCCAGCAGCGGGGGACTAGCGGAGATCTACAATGAGCAGTTCTTC.

V and J are TRBV30 and TRBJ2-3; 8 bases agree with TRBD1. CDR1 is GTSNPN and CDR2 is SVGIG in the germline V gene (reference sequence). V trimming: 3 bases; J trimming: 1 base; junction bases outside the gene matches: 0. The CDR3 has 13 residues. The CDR3 nucleotides read TGTGCCTGGAGGGGACAGGGCACAGATACGCAGTATTTT. It is translated as CAWRGQGTDTQYF.

The rearrangement uses TRBV9 and TRBJ2-7; perhaps TRBD1 as D (5 bases). The CDR3 length is 14 residues. In germline, CDR1 is SGDLS, CDR2 YYNGEE. The germline V and J ends were trimmed by 4 bases and 0 bases, with 11 bases remaining between them. The CDR3 spells CASSTGRSSYEQYF. The CDR3 DNA reads TGTGCCAGCAGCACAGGTCGTAGCTCCTACGAGCAGTACTTC.

The chain has TRBV6-5 and TRBJ2-7; weak D call: TRBD2 (6 bases). V gave up 8 bases and J gave up 0 bases, with 17 bases separating them. The CDR3 covers 15 residues. Germline V gene sequence: CDR1 MNHEY, CDR2 SVGAGI. This chain's CDR3 is CASSSIAATSYEQYF. The CDR3 DNA reads TGTGCCAGCTCCTCGATAGCGGCCACCTCCTACGAGCAGTACTTC.

The chain combines TRBV28 with TRBJ1-4; 9 bases are a match to TRBD1. The V gene end was trimmed by 3 bases and the J gene end by 8 bases; junction bases not matched to a gene: 13. In germline, CDR1 is MDHEN, CDR2 SYDVKM. This CDR3 is 17 amino acids long. In DNA form, the CDR3 reads TGTGCCAGCAGTTTGTACCCCCCGGGACAGGGTGGAGAAAAACTGTTTTTT. The encoded protein is CASSLYPPGQGGEKLFF.

This chain connects TRBV6-5 to TRBJ1-5; the D is unclear. The germline CDR1 and CDR2 sequences are MNHEY and SVGAGI. This CDR3 comprises 11 residues. Trimming shortened V by 10 bases and J by 4 bases, and 8 bases separated the two germline ends. The CDR3 is CATGVNQPQHF. The CDR3, as DNA: TGTGCCACCGGAGTTAATCAGCCCCAGCATTTT.

This clone was counted only a few times. The chain recombines TRBV5-6 with TRBJ1-3, with unresolved D. Trimming removed 1 base from V and 0 bases from J, with 17 bases in between. Looked up from germline, CDR1 is SGHDT and CDR2 is YYEEEE. The CDR3 is 18 residues long. The CDR3 here is CASSLYGAGLSSGNTIYF. CDR3 coding DNA: TGTGCCAGCAGCTTGTATGGCGCAGGTTTAAGCTCTGGAAACACCATATATTTT.

The chain has TRBV28 and TRBJ2-1, with 9 nucleotides matching TRBD2. The CDR3 contains 19 residues. Germline V gives CDR1 MDHEN, CDR2 SYDVKM. Germline trimming cut 2 bases from V and 1 base from J; bases unmatched to any gene: 12. This CDR3 is CASSLGLAGYKGSYNEQFF. CDR3 DNA sequence: TGTGCCAGCAGTTTAGGGCTAGCGGGATATAAGGGATCCTACAATGAGCAGTTCTTC.

The rearrangement links TRBV5-5 to TRBJ1-1; tentative D call: TRBD1 (5 bases). V was pared by 0 bases and J by 5 bases, with 14 bases between. Germline V gene lookup returns CDR1 SGHKS and CDR2 YYEKEE (reference sequence). The CDR3 loop spans 15 amino acids. The CDR3 protein is CASSLVGGLQTEAFF. CDR3 sequence (DNA): TGTGCCAGCAGCTTGGTGGGGGGACTCCAAACTGAAGCTTTCTTT. Using reference TRBV5-5 and TRBJ1-1 for the parts outside the CDR3, the full variable domain is DAGVTQSPTHLIKTRGQQVTLRCSPISGHKSVSWYQQVLGQGPQFIFQYYEKEERGRGNFPDRFSARQFPNYSSELNVNALLLGDSALYLCASSLVGGLQTEAFFGQGTRLTVV.

This clone was picked up a small number of times. CDR3 DNA sequence: TGTGCCAGCAGCTTAGACGGGGGGGCTAATGAAAAACTGTTTTTT. Encoded protein: CASSLDGGANEKLFF. The V call is TRBV11-2, the J call TRBJ1-4, with D possibly being TRBD1 (5 bases). The CDR3 has 15 residues. Trimming stripped 0 bases from V and 3 bases from J, with 8 bases between. Germline CDR1 reads SGHAT; CDR2 reads FQNNGV.

This rearrangement joins TRBV2 to TRBJ2-7, with D perhaps matching TRBD1 (7 bases). The CDR3 contains 13 residues. The V end lost 6 bases, the J end lost 2 bases, and 11 bases lay between the germline ends. Germline CDR1 and CDR2: SNHLY and FYNNEI. In DNA form, the CDR3 reads TGTGCCAGCAGCAGGGGGACTCCCTACGAGCAGTACTTC. It yields the protein CASSRGTPYEQYF.

The chain couples TRBV9 to TRBJ2-1, with 12 bases identical to TRBD2. Losses at the gene ends were 0 bases for V and 8 bases for J; bases not matched to a gene: 6. The CDR3 has 16 residues. Germline CDR1 and CDR2: SGDLS and YYNGEE. The CDR3 loop reads CASSVGPSGRGDEQFF. CDR3 bases: TGTGCCAGCAGCGTAGGGCCTAGCGGGAGGGGGGATGAGCAGTTCTTC.

The chain joins TRBV6-5 to TRBJ1-1, with 7 nucleotides matching TRBD1. Per the germline V gene, CDR1 is MNHEY and CDR2 is SVGAGI. Losses at the gene ends were 6 bases for V and 2 bases for J; bases not matched to a gene: 6. There are 14 residues in the CDR3. In DNA, the CDR3 is TGTGCCAGCAGACAAGGGACAGATAACACTGAAGCTTTCTTT. This sequence encodes CASRQGTDNTEAFF.

This clone was recorded a few times. The V call is TRBV7-9, the J call TRBJ1-5; tentative D call: TRBD1 (5 bases). V dropped 3 bases and J dropped 3 bases, with 9 bases sitting between them. CDR3 length: 14 amino acids. Per germline, CDR1 SEHNR and CDR2 FQNEAQ (reference sequence). Here the CDR3 reads CASSFGADNQPQHF. The CDR3 DNA follows: TGTGCCAGCAGCTTTGGGGCAGACAATCAGCCCCAGCATTTT.

This clone appeared a single time. This rearrangement joins TRBV5-1 to TRBJ2-7; TRBD1 aligns across 8 bases. The CDR3 covers 14 residues. J gave up 4 bases and V 4 bases, and 7 bases lay outside the gene matches. The germline CDR1 and CDR2 sequences are SGHRS and YFSETQ. The CDR3 region has the DNA TGCGCCAGCAGCCCCGGACAGGGACCTTACGAGCAGTACTTC. Amino acids: CASSPGQGPYEQYF.

This chain links TRBV28 with TRBJ2-7; 8 bases align to TRBD1. Germline CDR1 reads MDHEN; CDR2 reads SYDVKM. CDR3 length equals 14 residues. V dropped 8 bases and J dropped 2; count of bases not matched to a gene: 8. The CDR3 spells CASGPGTGPYEQYF. DNA of the CDR3: TGTGCCAGCGGACCCGGGACAGGTCCCTACGAGCAGTACTTC.

This chain joins TRBV5-1 and TRBJ2-1; the D gene is possibly TRBD2 (6 bases). The germline V gene has CDR1 SGHRS and CDR2 YFSETQ. This CDR3 comprises 15 residues. Trimming stripped 2 bases from V and 6 bases from J, with 15 bases between. CDR3 DNA: TGCGCCAGCAGCTTTTTAATGGGAGGAGGCAATGAGCAGTTCTTC. It codes for CASSFLMGGGNEQFF.

V usage is TRBV2 and J usage is TRBJ1-5, with D possibly being TRBD1 (5 bases). V lost 6 bases and J 6 bases, leaving 12 bases between the germline ends. Per germline, CDR1 SNHLY and CDR2 FYNNEI. The CDR3 contains 13 residues. The CDR3 nucleotides are TGTGCCAGCAGGGACGGCGGGGGTCAGCCCCAGCATTTT. Protein product: CASRDGGGQPQHF.

This clone has a single count. The chain joins TRBV6-1 to TRBJ1-3; a possible D gene is TRBD1 (5 bases). V shed 3 bases and J shed 3 bases, with 15 bases lying between them. Germline-derived CDR1 and CDR2 are MNHNS and SASEGT. The CDR3 contains 16 residues. CDR3 DNA: TGTGCCAGCAGTGACAGGGATACGGCTCTTGGAAACACCATATATTTT. The encoded protein is CASSDRDTALGNTIYF.

The chain combines TRBV7-2 with TRBJ2-1; D gene ambiguous. Per the germline V gene, CDR1 is SGHTA and CDR2 is FQGNSA. This CDR3 is 15 amino acids long. V was clipped by 5 bases and J by 0 bases, with 11 bases between them. CDR3 nucleotide sequence: TGTGCCAGCAGCCCAGAGAGGAGCTCCTACAATGAGCAGTTCTTC. Protein sequence: CASSPERSSYNEQFF.

The rearrangement joins TRBV29-1 to TRBJ2-1; 12 bases map to TRBD2. The CDR3 has 14 residues. The V gene's germline CDR1 is SQVTM and CDR2 ANQGSEA. The trim removed 6 bases at V and 9 bases at J, leaving 9 bases unmatched. CDR3 DNA sequence: TGCAGCGTCTTGACTAGCGGGAGTTTAGGTGAGCAGTTCTTC. The encoded protein is CSVLTSGSLGEQFF.

As to this clone: The junction differs from germline at one of its ends, possibly a read error. The chain links TRBV7-7 to TRBJ2-2; possible D gene TRBD2, 5 bases. This CDR3 has 13 residues. CDR1 and CDR2 from the germline V gene are SSHAT and FNYEAQ (reference sequence). CDR3 protein: CASSSQRAGELFF. The CDR3 DNA sequence: TGTGCTAGCAGCTCACAGAGGGCCGGGGAGCTGTTTTTT.

The rearrangement uses TRBV5-4 and TRBJ2-5, with unresolved D. This CDR3 contains 13 residues. The V gene lost 1 base and the J gene lost 2 bases, with 6 bases spanning the gap. Per germline, CDR1 SGHNT and CDR2 YYREEE (reference sequence). The DNA for the CDR3 is TGTGCCAGCAGCTTGAACGGGCAAGAGACCCAGTACTTC. This translates into CASSLNGQETQYF.

This chain joins TRBV7-9 and TRBJ1-1; 7 positions agree with TRBD1. Per the germline V gene, CDR1 is SEHNR and CDR2 is FQNEAQ (reference sequence). The CDR3 has 15 amino acids. Trimming took 0 bases from V and 3 from J; bases not matched to a gene: 4. The chain's CDR3 is CASSLARGLDTEAFF. In DNA, the CDR3 is TGTGCCAGCAGCTTAGCGAGGGGGCTGGACACTGAAGCTTTCTTT.